This TCR beta chain derives from a study of T cells after posttransplantation cyclophosphamide. This table comes from immunoSEQ multiplex PCR, and its TCRdb copy is limited to in-frame clones, with some not included. The sample shows 8,000 to 9,500 clones, approximately 87% of them seen only once. As concerns this clone: Antigen: not known.

Busulfan-fludarabine conditioning, marrow transplant, and cyclophosphamide on days +3 and +4 were administered. Study observations and caveats: Later post-transplant blood repertoires were often dominated by donor CD8+ memory clones.

CDR1 and CDR2 (germline): SGHRS, YFSETQ. V gave up 0 bases and J gave up 1 base, with 11 bases separating them. The CDR3 is made up of 17 amino acids. The sequence came from a female patient aged 50 to 65 who received an allogeneic stem cell transplant from a related donor, was CMV-positive, and had no GVHD. T cells may partly derive from the graft donor. The material was CD4+ T cells sorted from blood, obtained 1404 days after allogeneic stem cell transplant with posttransplant cyclophosphamide. The gene calls are TRBV5-1 and TRBJ2-6, with a weak D call TRBD1 (6 bases). The CDR3 here is CASSLEVQGSGANVLTF. In DNA, the CDR3 is TGCGCCAGCAGCTTGGAAGTACAGGGTTCTGGGGCCAACGTCCTGACTTTC.